These 10 T cell receptor beta chains came from one sample sequenced in a study of CD8+ T cells in alopecia areata. Investigators isolated RNA and reverse transcribed it into cDNA to act as the sequencing template. Assay: immunoSEQ multiplex PCR; the TCRdb copy retains only in-frame clones and omits some. The sample lists hundreds of thousands of clones; 55% to 70% were seen once. Regarding treatment: oral pan-JAK inhibitor, 5-10 mg twice daily. This specimen was CD4+ T cells sorted from blood, taken at week 24, from a patient treated with tofacitinib. The origin of the receptors is a human donor with alopecia areata.

This clone appeared a few times. V usage is TRBV28 and J usage is TRBJ1-1, with D unresolved. The V end lost 7 bases, the J end lost 5 bases, and 14 bases lay between the germline ends. The CDR3 extends over 13 amino acids. Germline lookup yields CDR1 MDHEN and CDR2 SYDVKM. This chain's CDR3 is CASTTTRRTEAFF. Here the CDR3 DNA reads TGTGCCAGCACCACGACCCGTAGAACTGAAGCTTTCTTT.

The rearrangement uses TRBV4-2 and TRBJ1-5, with no clear D. Deletions cut 0 bases from V and 0 bases from J, with 12 bases between. CDR3 length: 17 residues. CDR1 and CDR2 (germline): LGHNA, YNFKEQ. The CDR3 loop reads CASSQDDGLISNQPQHF. DNA for the CDR3: TGTGCCAGCAGCCAAGACGATGGGCTAATTAGCAATCAGCCCCAGCATTTT.

This clone was counted only a few times. CDR3 sequence: CSSEGGSTYGYTF. DNA of the CDR3: TGCAGCTCCGAGGGGGGGAGCACCTATGGCTACACCTTC. The V gene is TRBV29-1, the J gene TRBJ1-2; the D gene is possibly TRBD1 (6 bases). V gave up 8 bases and J gave up 4 bases, with 17 bases separating them. CDR3 length: 13 amino acids. Germline V gene lookup returns CDR1 SQVTM and CDR2 ANQGSEA.

This clone was seen a few times. V and J are TRBV30 and TRBJ2-6; no clear D. Deletions cut 4 bases from V and 2 bases from J, with 6 bases between. The CDR3 sequence is 13 residues long. CDR1 is GTSNPN, CDR2 SVGIG, per germline (reference sequence). The CDR3 protein is CAWTWTGANVLTF. The CDR3 DNA is TGTGCCTGGACCTGGACTGGGGCCAACGTCCTGACTTTC.

This chain uses TRBV11-2 with TRBJ2-4; 10 nucleotides match TRBD2. The CDR3 contains 17 residues. CDR1 and CDR2 from the germline V gene are SGHAT and FQNNGV. V lost 4 bases and J lost 0; bases outside the gene matches: 6. The CDR3 nucleotides are TGTGCCAGCAGCTCACTAGCGGGGAGCTCAGCCAAAAACATTCAGTACTTC. Encoded protein: CASSSLAGSSAKNIQYF.

A few counts support this clone. The chain is built from TRBV20-1 and TRBJ1-1; no clear D. CDR1 is DFQATT, CDR2 SNEGSKA, per germline (reference sequence). The CDR3 has 11 amino acids. Trimming took 7 bases from V and 1 from J, leaving 7 bases between them. The CDR3 here is CSGVGNTEAFF. The CDR3 coding sequence is TGCAGTGGGGTAGGGAACACTGAAGCTTTCTTT.

This clone was detected only a few times. This chain connects TRBV6-1 to TRBJ2-5; no clear D gene. The CDR3 runs to 11 residues. The V gene lost 6 bases and the J gene lost 2 bases, with 4 bases spanning the gap. CDR1 and CDR2 (germline): MNHNS, SASEGT. In nucleotides, the CDR3 is TGTGCCAGCAGCCTACAAGAGACCCAGTACTTC. Translating gives CASSLQETQYF.

CDR3 sequence: CASSRRQGATDTQYF. The CDR3 coding sequence is TGTGCCAGCAGCCGCAGACAGGGGGCAACAGATACGCAGTATTTT. This rearrangement joins TRBV7-8 to TRBJ2-3, with 10 bases aligning to TRBD1. The V gene's germline CDR1 is SGHVS and CDR2 FQNEAQ. The V and J ends lost 5 bases and 3 bases, in that order; junction bases with no gene match: 5. The CDR3 is 15 amino acids. The variable domain in full, completed from reference TRBV7-8 and TRBJ2-3, reads GAGVSQSPRYKVAKRGQDVALRCDPISGHVSLFWYQQALGQGPEFLTYFQNEAQLDKSGLPSDRFFAERPEGSVSTLKIQRTQQEDSAVYLCASSRRQGATDTQYFGPGTRLTVL.

The CDR3 nucleotides are TGTGCCAGCAGCGCCGGACAGGGCGGGGAGACCCAGTACTTC. This sequence encodes CASSAGQGGETQYF. This chain joins TRBV5-4 and TRBJ2-5; 8 bases agree with TRBD1. V gave up 4 bases and J gave up 5 bases; unmatched junction bases: 7. The CDR3 extends over 14 amino acids. The germline CDR1 and CDR2 sequences are SGHNT and YYREEE (reference sequence).

This rearrangement joins TRBV7-2 to TRBJ2-7, with 9 bases lining up with TRBD2. V lost 2 bases to trimming and J lost 3 bases; unmatched junction nucleotides: 5. This CDR3 is 15 amino acids long. CDR1 and CDR2 (germline): SGHTA, FQGNSA. For the CDR3, the DNA is TGTGCCAGCAGCTTACTTAAGCGGGGGGACTACGAGCAGTACTTC. Residues: CASSLLKRGDYEQYF.